This T cell receptor beta chain was retrieved from a study of early T cells in non-severe SARS-CoV-2 infection. Study at large: Sequencing was performed on bulk RNA from unsorted whole blood, leaving chains unpaired.

This clonotype has at least ten counts. Its antigen remains unknown. V dropped 2 bases and J dropped 6; count of bases not matched to a gene: 5. This CDR3 contains 15 residues. From germline, CDR1 is SGHVS and CDR2 FNYEAQ. Study-wide findings and caveats: Missing private and CD4 specificities, VDJdb matching favored anti-spike CD8 responses.

Unique molecular identifiers were added to individual cDNA molecules. MiXCR, applied by TCRdb to the 5' RACE reads, yields one record per CDR3 protein. The sample records roughly 57,000 distinct CDR3 sequences, under 15% being singletons. The sequence derives from an adult who was a healthcare worker with PCR-confirmed SARS-CoV-2 infection or an uninfected control (not recorded which). The sequenced sample consisted of whole blood. This chain links TRBV7-6 with TRBJ2-2; TRBD1 matches 8 bases. Written as DNA, the CDR3 is TGTGCCAGCAGCTTATCGGGACAGGACGCCGGGGAGCTGTTTTTT. Its translation: CASSLSGQDAGELFF.